This T cell receptor beta chain emerged from a study of cytomegalovirus exposure and HLA in healthy donors. With 2 bases removed from V and 2 bases from J, the gap between germline ends came to 16 bases. The CDR3 is 17 amino acids. Germline V CDR1 and CDR2: MNHEY, SMNVEV (reference sequence). Produced via immunoSEQ multiplex PCR; TCRdb's table is partial and in-frame only. The sample records 100,000 to 150,000 clones, 89% being singletons. V is TRBV27 and J is TRBJ1-3, with D possibly being TRBD1 (5 bases). The TCR comes from a young woman in good health and CMV-seronegative. The sequenced sample consisted of PBMCs. The CDR3 DNA follows: TGTGCCAGCAGTTTAGGGGGGGTGGGATGGGCTGGAAACACCATATATTTT. Its translation is CASSLGGVGWAGNTIYF.